The 22 T cell receptor beta chains reported below all come from one sample, sequenced in a study of CD8+ T cells in alopecia areata. cDNA reverse transcribed from extracted RNA served as the sequencing template. The assay was immunoSEQ multiplex PCR, and TCRdb's table has in-frame clones only and misses some. The sample shows approximately 140,000 clones, roughly nine tenths of them seen only once. Indicated treatment: oral pan-JAK inhibitor, 5-10 mg twice daily. This sample comprised CD8+ T cells sorted from blood, obtained at week 4, from a patient treated with tofacitinib. The receptors derive from a human donor with alopecia areata.

The chain employs TRBV19 and TRBJ1-1; D gene ambiguous. Per the germline V gene, CDR1 is LNHDA and CDR2 is SQIVND (reference sequence). The CDR3 covers 12 residues. V was clipped by 5 bases and J by 4 bases, with 8 bases between them. The CDR3 here is CASSWAGTEAFF. For the CDR3, the DNA is TGTGCCAGTAGTTGGGCGGGCACTGAAGCTTTCTTT.

The V call is TRBV29-1, the J call TRBJ2-2; TRBD1 might be the D (5 bases). The CDR3 totals 14 residues. Between the trimmed V and J ends, which lost 0 bases and 7 bases, there was a span of 12 bases. Germline V gene lookup returns CDR1 SQVTM and CDR2 ANQGSEA. The CDR3, as DNA: TGCAGCGTTGAAGACCCGACAGTTTACGGGGAGCTGTTTTTT. This encodes CSVEDPTVYGELFF.

The rearrangement links TRBV13 to TRBJ2-3; D remains ambiguous. Trimming took 5 bases from V and 3 from J, leaving 12 bases between them. The CDR3 sequence is 14 residues long. The germline V gene encodes CDR1 PRHDT and CDR2 FYEKMQ (reference sequence). CDR3 loop: CASSPNVETDTQYF. CDR3 coding DNA: TGTGCCAGCAGCCCTAACGTCGAAACAGATACGCAGTATTTT.

The chain joins TRBV29-1 to TRBJ2-7; 9 positions agree with TRBD1. The CDR3 spans 15 residues. V shed 0 bases and J 2 bases; nucleotides not matched to a gene: 5. The germline gives CDR1 SQVTM, CDR2 ANQGSEA. The CDR3: CSVEDRRDRAYEQYF. The DNA for the CDR3 is TGCAGCGTTGAAGATCGAAGGGACAGGGCCTACGAGCAGTACTTC.

The chain recombines TRBV9 with TRBJ1-2; D is ambiguous. This CDR3 region has 10 residues. The V and J ends lost 5 bases and 6 bases respectively, with 5 bases between them. The germline gives CDR1 SGDLS, CDR2 YYNGEE. The CDR3 is CASRSDGYTF. In DNA form, the CDR3 reads TGTGCCAGCAGGTCGGATGGCTACACCTTC.

This clone occurred once. The chain links TRBV6-6 to TRBJ2-2, with 9 bases identical to TRBD1. There are 14 residues in the CDR3. V trimming: 7 bases; J trimming: 7 bases; junction bases outside the gene matches: 7. CDR1 MNHNY and CDR2 SVGAGI come from the germline V gene (reference sequence). The CDR3 here is CASTGTGIYGELFF. CDR3 nucleotide sequence: TGTGCCAGCACTGGGACAGGGATCTACGGGGAGCTGTTTTTT.

V and J are TRBV29-1 and TRBJ2-7, with 7 positions matching TRBD2. This CDR3 is 15 amino acids long. Per germline, CDR1 SQVTM and CDR2 ANQGSEA. The J segment lost 3 bases and the V segment lost 4 bases, leaving 12 bases of the junction unmatched. In nucleotides, the CDR3 is TGCAGCGTTGGGGGCAGGGAGGGAAAGAGCTACGAGCAGTACTTC. It encodes CSVGGREGKSYEQYF.

The J gene is TRBJ1-2, the V gene TRBV7-9; D unresolved. Germline V CDR1 and CDR2: SEHNR, FQNEAQ (reference sequence). V lost 4 bases to trimming and J lost 5 bases, with 8 bases between them. The CDR3 is made up of 12 amino acids. CDR3 region: CASSSYHYGYTF. CDR3 DNA: TGTGCCAGCAGCTCCTACCATTATGGCTACACCTTC.

The chain carries TRBV15 and TRBJ2-1, with D maybe TRBD1 (6 bases). The CDR3 consists of 17 residues. CDR1 is LNHNV, CDR2 YYDKDF, per germline (reference sequence). With 0 bases removed from V and 4 bases from J, the gap between germline ends came to 16 bases. The CDR3 DNA sequence: TGTGCCACCAGCAGAGAGATCCACGACAGGCTATACAATGAGCAGTTCTTC. Amino acid sequence: CATSREIHDRLYNEQFF.

V usage is TRBV10-3 and J usage is TRBJ2-1; 9 bases map to TRBD2. The CDR3 has 17 amino acids. Per the germline V gene, CDR1 is ENHRY and CDR2 is SYGVKD. V dropped 7 bases and J dropped 3; count of bases not matched to a gene: 13. CDR3 loop: CAINPSGGPKNYNEQFF. The CDR3 bases are TGTGCCATCAACCCCAGCGGGGGGCCTAAGAACTACAATGAGCAGTTCTTC.

The gene calls are TRBV29-1 and TRBJ2-7; no clear D. The germline V gene encodes CDR1 SQVTM and CDR2 ANQGSEA. The V end lost 1 base, the J end lost 2 bases, and 9 bases lay between the germline ends. CDR3 length: 13 residues. Written as DNA, the CDR3 is TGCAGCGTTGAAGTGGGTTCGGCCTACGAGCAGTACTTC. It codes for CSVEVGSAYEQYF.

The gene calls are TRBV19 and TRBJ2-4, with 7 bases identical to TRBD1. The CDR3 runs 17 residues. V lost 3 bases to trimming and J lost 0 bases; unmatched junction nucleotides: 8. Germline V CDR1 and CDR2: LNHDA, SQIVND (reference sequence). The CDR3 nucleotides are TGTGCCAGTAGTATGCCTGGGACAGACCTAGCCAAAAACATTCAGTACTTC. It encodes CASSMPGTDLAKNIQYF.

In regard to this clone: Other DNA variants within this sample encode the same CDR3. V gene TRBV29-1 combines with J gene TRBJ1-1, with D uncertain. V was clipped by 2 bases and J by 4 bases, with 8 bases between them. The CDR3 consists of 12 residues. The germline gives CDR1 SQVTM, CDR2 ANQGSEA. This CDR3 is CSVESGSTEAFF. For the CDR3, the DNA is TGCAGCGTTGAAAGTGGGAGCACTGAAGCTTTCTTT.

The chain carries TRBV29-1 and TRBJ2-2; D unclear. Between the trimmed V and J ends, which lost 5 bases and 3 bases, there was a span of 10 bases. This CDR3 contains 13 residues. CDR1 and CDR2 from the germline V gene are SQVTM and ANQGSEA. In DNA form, the CDR3 reads TGCAGCGTTCGGCTGCTAGACACCGGGGAGCTGTTTTTT. It translates to CSVRLLDTGELFF.

The chain recombines TRBV7-9 with TRBJ2-1; D assignment may be TRBD1 or TRBD2 (6 bases each). This CDR3 is 16 amino acids long. V lost 1 base and J lost 2, with 12 bases in between. Germline CDR1 is SEHNR and CDR2 is FQNEAQ (reference sequence). The CDR3 DNA reads as TGTGCCAGCAGCTTAGTAGGGGGAGGACCCTACAATGAGCAGTTCTTC. It translates to CASSLVGGGPYNEQFF.

The chain is built from TRBV9 and TRBJ2-1; the D gene is possibly TRBD2 (6 bases). Germline V gene lookup returns CDR1 SGDLS and CDR2 YYNGEE. The ends were cut back, 3 bases at V and 7 bases at J, with 20 bases in the middle. The CDR3 is 16 residues long. The CDR3 region is CASSATGAGYANEQFF. CDR3 nucleotides: TGTGCCAGCAGCGCTACGGGAGCGGGTTATGCTAATGAGCAGTTCTTC.

This chain uses TRBV29-1 with TRBJ2-3; 8 nucleotides match TRBD1. CDR1 and CDR2 from the germline V gene are SQVTM and ANQGSEA. There are 15 residues in the CDR3. V dropped 7 bases and J dropped 0; count of bases not matched to a gene: 9. The CDR3 nucleotides read TGCAGCGCCGCCGACAGGGGCTCCAGCACAGATACGCAGTATTTT. Amino acids: CSAADRGSSTDTQYF.

The rearrangement joins TRBV27 to TRBJ2-7, with D unclear. Germline CDR1 MNHEY, CDR2 SMNVEV (reference sequence). This CDR3 contains 12 residues. V was shortened by 9 bases and J by 3 bases, with 12 bases between the two germline ends. The CDR3 DNA reads TGTGCCAGTAGGGCCAGCCACTACGAGCAGTACTTC. Protein sequence: CASRASHYEQYF.

V and J are TRBV27 and TRBJ2-1, with TRBD2 as a possible D gene (5 bases). The CDR3 runs 15 residues. Germline V gene lookup returns CDR1 MNHEY and CDR2 SMNVEV (reference sequence). Trimming pared 2 bases from V and 0 bases from J, leaving 8 bases between. CDR3 nucleotides: TGTGCCAGCAGTTTAACGGGGAACTCCTACAATGAGCAGTTCTTC. Protein sequence: CASSLTGNSYNEQFF.

The chain is built from TRBV6-5 and TRBJ2-1; D could derive from TRBD1 or TRBD2 (5 bases each). Germline-derived CDR1 and CDR2 are MNHEY and SVGAGI. The germline V and J ends were trimmed by 8 bases and 6 bases, with 14 bases remaining between them. The length of the CDR3 is 13 residues. CDR3 in amino acids: CASSGDGSNEQFF. The CDR3 bases are TGTGCCAGCTCCGGGGACGGATCCAATGAGCAGTTCTTC.

This clone occurred once. This rearrangement joins TRBV7-6 to TRBJ2-3, with D unresolved. The CDR3 has 13 residues. Looked up from germline, CDR1 is SGHVS and CDR2 is FNYEAQ. Trimming left V 4 bases short and J 3 bases short, with 8 bases between. DNA for the CDR3: TGTGCCAGCAGCTCCTCATCTACAGATACGCAGTATTTT. Its translation: CASSSSSTDTQYF.

On this clone: The junction departs from germline at one end; a sequencing error may be responsible. V and J are TRBV27 and TRBJ1-1; 7 bases match TRBD1. The CDR3 contains 15 residues. CDR1 and CDR2 (germline): MNHEY, SMNVEV (reference sequence). CDR3 in amino acids: CASSARQGMNTEAFF. CDR3 DNA sequence: TGTGCCAGCAGTGCCCGACAGGGTATGAACACTGAGGCTTTCTTT.